This T cell receptor beta chain stems from a study of T-cell memory formation after mild COVID-19. TCRdb reanalysed the 5' RACE reads using MiXCR and keeps one entry per CDR3 protein. The data show about 140,000 distinct CDR3 sequences, with around 15% seen just once and about 27% held by the top ten. The germline V gene encodes CDR1 MNHNS and CDR2 SASEGT. Trimming left V 2 bases short and J 4 bases short, with 15 bases between. The CDR3 has 16 residues. Concerning this clonotype itself: Its antigen remains unidentified.

Whole-study results and caveats: The finding that pre-infection memory included some responding clones suggested that cross-reactive memory joined.

This rearrangement joins TRBV6-1 to TRBJ2-1; D remains ambiguous. The sequence was obtained from an adult woman who had mild COVID-19 (a few samples of this study predate the infection). Cell type and time point are not known. Sequenced material: PBMCs or a T cell subset sorted from them (not recorded which). The CDR3 protein is CASSESRSWGYNEQFF. DNA of the CDR3: TGTGCCAGCAGTGAATCCCGGTCATGGGGATACAATGAGCAGTTCTTC.